The 19 T cell receptor beta chains below all came from one sample that was sequenced in a study of T cell responses to AZD1222 COVID-19 vaccine. Here immunoSEQ multiplex PCR was the method, and the copy in TCRdb shows in-frame clones only, minus some. This sample has roughly 49,000 clones, with over 65% found just once. Sequences were derived from peripheral blood, sampled on day 0 of AZD1222 vaccination. These receptors all stem from an adult in good health.

The chain joins TRBV7-3 to TRBJ1-1; D not certain. CDR1 and CDR2 (germline): SGHTA, FQGTGA. The CDR3 contains 14 residues. V lost 1 base to trimming and J lost 1 base, with 7 bases between them. The CDR3 loop is CASSLSPGNTEAFF. CDR3 in DNA: TGTGCCAGCAGCTTAAGTCCCGGGAACACTGAAGCTTTCTTT.

This chain joins TRBV11-2 and TRBJ1-3; D gene unclear. This CDR3 is built from 14 residues. V lost 4 bases, J lost 0 bases, and 7 bases lay in between. Germline values: CDR1 SGHAT, CDR2 FQNNGV. The CDR3: CASSSHNSGNTIYF. CDR3 DNA sequence: TGTGCCAGCAGCTCCCACAACTCTGGAAACACCATATATTTT.

This clone was seen a single time. The chain links TRBV19 to TRBJ2-2, with a tentative D call TRBD1 (5 bases). This CDR3 spans 15 amino acids. From germline, CDR1 is LNHDA and CDR2 SQIVND (reference sequence). V was pared by 5 bases and J by 2 bases, with 12 bases between. The CDR3 sequence: CASSPQASNTGELFF. CDR3 DNA: TGTGCCAGTAGTCCACAGGCTTCTAACACCGGGGAGCTGTTTTTT.

The chain uses TRBV14 and TRBJ1-3; TRBD1 might be the D (5 bases). Per the germline V gene, CDR1 is SGHDN and CDR2 is FVKESK. The CDR3 runs to 15 residues. V lost 4 bases and J 0 bases, leaving 10 bases between the germline ends. The CDR3 region has the DNA TGTGCCAGCAGCCTTGCAGGGTACTCTGGAAACACCATATATTTT. Translated: CASSLAGYSGNTIYF.

V gene TRBV19 combines with J gene TRBJ1-1; TRBD1 might be the D (5 bases). V was clipped by 6 bases and J by 8 bases, with 19 bases between them. Germline values: CDR1 LNHDA, CDR2 SQIVND (reference sequence). The CDR3 spans 14 residues. The CDR3 DNA is TGTGCCAGTAGGGGGGGGAACGGATGGCCCGAAGCTTTCTTT. Its translation is CASRGGNGWPEAFF.

The V call is TRBV15, the J call TRBJ1-5; unclear D gene. Germline assignment: CDR1 LNHNV and CDR2 YYDKDF (reference sequence). This CDR3 is built from 14 residues. Trimming removed 3 bases from V and 5 bases from J, with 11 bases in between. The CDR3 DNA sequence: TGTGCCACCAGCAGGACTTTAGAGGATCAGCCCCAGCATTTT. Its protein is CATSRTLEDQPQHF.

V gene TRBV6-5 combines with J gene TRBJ1-6, with TRBD1 matching over 9 bases. The CDR3 is 14 residues long. V dropped 7 bases and J dropped 9; count of bases not matched to a gene: 7. Per the germline V gene, CDR1 is MNHEY and CDR2 is SVGAGI. CDR3 DNA sequence: TGTGCCAGCACTGTCCGGGACAGGGTTTCACCCCTCCACTTT. As protein: CASTVRDRVSPLHF.

The chain employs TRBV5-4 and TRBJ1-3; D gene uncertain. Germline V gene sequence: CDR1 SGHNT, CDR2 YYREEE (reference sequence). With 4 bases removed from V and 3 bases from J, the gap between germline ends came to 11 bases. The CDR3 sequence is 14 residues long. The CDR3 nucleotides read TGTGCCAGCAGCCCCTCCGTTGGTGGAAACACCATATATTTT. It codes for CASSPSVGGNTIYF.

The rearrangement uses TRBV6-5 and TRBJ1-1; no clear D gene. Per the germline V gene, CDR1 is MNHEY and CDR2 is SVGAGI. Trimming pared 4 bases from V and 5 bases from J, leaving 17 bases between. The CDR3 has 15 residues. The CDR3 region is CASSSLGRARTEAFF. The CDR3 DNA sequence: TGTGCCAGCAGTTCATTGGGGAGGGCGCGGACTGAAGCTTTCTTT.

The rearrangement joins TRBV7-2 to TRBJ2-5; a possible D gene is TRBD2 (5 bases). CDR3 size: 13 residues. Germline CDR1 SGHTA, CDR2 FQGNSA. Trimming shortened V by 6 bases and J by 7 bases, and 15 bases separated the two germline ends. The CDR3 reads CASRITREGTQYF. CDR3 nucleotide sequence: TGTGCCAGCAGAATAACTCGGGAAGGGACCCAGTACTTC.

This sequence joins TRBV7-3 and TRBJ2-2; TRBD1 matches 9 bases. This CDR3 region has 15 residues. V shed 5 bases and J 2 bases; nucleotides not matched to a gene: 3. CDR1 SGHTA and CDR2 FQGTGA come from the germline V gene. The CDR3 nucleotides read TGTGCCAGCAGCCTGGGACAGGGAAACACCGGGGAGCTGTTTTTT. It encodes CASSLGQGNTGELFF.

This rearrangement joins TRBV4-2 to TRBJ2-1; D unresolved. CDR3 length: 16 residues. Germline CDR1 and CDR2: LGHNA and YNFKEQ. Trimming took 0 bases from V and 6 from J, leaving 15 bases between them. The CDR3 sequence is CASSQDRRAWGNEQFF. In DNA form, the CDR3 reads TGTGCCAGCAGCCAAGACAGACGGGCTTGGGGCAATGAGCAGTTCTTC.

This clone was recorded only once. The chain links TRBV2 to TRBJ1-4, with D perhaps matching TRBD1 (6 bases). Germline values: CDR1 SNHLY, CDR2 FYNNEI. Trimming stripped 6 bases from V and 8 bases from J, with 16 bases between. This CDR3 spans 14 amino acids. The CDR3 sequence: CASSPQGEIEKLFF. The CDR3 coding sequence is TGTGCCAGCAGCCCACAGGGCGAAATAGAAAAACTGTTTTTT.

The V call is TRBV7-9, the J call TRBJ1-6; D gene ambiguous. Germline-derived CDR1 and CDR2 are SEHNR and FQNEAQ (reference sequence). Trimming removed 5 bases at V and 7 bases at J, with 12 bases between. The CDR3 has 14 residues. CDR3: CASSPSDGNSPLHF. CDR3 in DNA: TGTGCCAGCAGCCCATCGGACGGAAATTCACCCCTCCACTTT.

The chain uses TRBV29-1 and TRBJ2-5, with 8 nucleotides matching TRBD2. Germline assignment: CDR1 SQVTM and CDR2 ANQGSEA. CDR3 length: 15 residues. V shed 1 base and J 3 bases; nucleotides not matched to a gene: 7. The CDR3 region is CSVEVVAGGKETQYF. CDR3 sequence (DNA): TGCAGCGTTGAAGTAGTGGCGGGAGGCAAAGAGACCCAGTACTTC.

V usage is TRBV28 and J usage is TRBJ1-2; a weak D match, TRBD1 (6 bases). Germline V gene lookup returns CDR1 MDHEN and CDR2 SYDVKM. V was shortened by 4 bases and J by 0 bases, with 12 bases between the two germline ends. The CDR3 has 15 residues. The CDR3 region is CASSSPGGPNYGYTF. The CDR3, as DNA: TGTGCCAGCAGTTCCCCGGGGGGCCCTAACTATGGCTACACCTTC.

The gene calls are TRBV7-3 and TRBJ2-1, with 10 nucleotides matching TRBD2. This CDR3 is built from 16 residues. CDR1 and CDR2 from the germline V gene are SGHTA and FQGTGA. J was trimmed by 8 bases and V by 2 bases; bases with no gene match: 9. CDR3 coding DNA: TGTGCCAGCAGCTTACGAGCGGGAGGGCTCTCGGATGAGCAGTTCTTC. Protein product: CASSLRAGGLSDEQFF. The whole variable domain, remainder taken from reference TRBV7-3 and TRBJ2-1, is GAGVSQTPSNKVTEKGKYVELRCDPISGHTALYWYRQSLGQGPEFLIYFQGTGAADDSGLPNDRFFAVRPEGSVSTLKIQRTERGDSAVYLCASSLRAGGLSDEQFFGPGTRLTVL.

This clone was observed a few times. The rearrangement links TRBV10-2 to TRBJ2-2, with a weak D call TRBD2 (6 bases). Trimming cost V 10 bases and J 2 bases, with 17 bases left between them. The germline V gene encodes CDR1 WSHSY and CDR2 SAAADI. The length of the CDR3 is 15 residues. The CDR3: CATSTTRPNTGELFF. The CDR3 nucleotides are TGCGCCACTTCAACGACTAGACCAAACACCGGGGAGCTGTTTTTT.

The chain recombines TRBV7-9 with TRBJ1-1; D unresolved. CDR3 length: 14 amino acids. The V and J ends lost 3 bases and 0 bases respectively, with 8 bases between them. Per the germline V gene, CDR1 is SEHNR and CDR2 is FQNEAQ (reference sequence). This CDR3 reads CASSLQFMNTEAFF. Here the CDR3 DNA reads TGTGCCAGCAGCTTGCAGTTCATGAACACTGAAGCTTTCTTT.